This T cell receptor beta chain was sequenced for a study of human T cells and chemical hapten exposure. The study's findings and limits: Sensitizing with DPC caused no change in TCRs above 1 in 1000 frequency.

Per the original methods: From roughly 23,000 to 700,000 TCRs were found per sample, with a median of roughly 89,000. TCRdb re-derived calls from the RACE reads in MiXCR, one entry per CDR3 protein. TCRdb's processing, not the authors', yielded these V and J calls. Of fewer than 100,000 distinct CDR3 sequences listed, around 9.4% are singletons. CDR1 is DFQATT, CDR2 SNEGSKA, per germline (reference sequence). This CDR3 is built from 15 residues. Trimming shortened V by 6 bases and J by 0 bases, and 16 bases separated the two germline ends. To note about this clonotype: Its specificity is unknown.

Regarding time point: healthy volunteer bleed at 6 weeks. The authors' total RNA extraction used unfractionated whole blood. The sample was whole blood. The gene calls are TRBV20-1 and TRBJ2-3, with D perhaps given as TRBD1 or TRBD2 (5 bases each). The sequence derives from a female donor in good health. Some clones in this sample may be carry-over from other donors' samples. In DNA, the CDR3 is TGCAGTGCCAACATACGGGACGGTAGCACAGATACGCAGTATTTT. Residues: CSANIRDGSTDTQYF.